The clone carrying this T cell receptor (beta chain) appeared a few times. Its target is not known. RNA, once extracted, was reverse transcribed into cDNA for use as the sequencing template. Using immunoSEQ multiplex PCR, the repertoire was profiled, and TCRdb retains in-frame clones only, with some absent. The sample includes 200,000 or so clones, 55% to 70% of them seen just once. This specimen belongs to a study of CD8+ T cells in alopecia areata. Overall study findings and caveats: It was lesional scalp, especially alopecia totalis/universalis, that showed higher clonality than normal scalp. Patients shared TCRs less clearly than mice did, possibly owing to HLA.

Indicated treatment: oral pan-JAK inhibitor, 5-10 mg twice daily. Researchers took lesional scalp punch biopsies and peripheral blood from people who were alopecia areata patients. Per germline, CDR1 SGHTA and CDR2 FQGNSA. The J segment lost 3 bases and the V segment lost 4 bases, leaving 7 bases of the junction unmatched. This CDR3 is built from 15 residues. The sequence derives from a human donor with alopecia areata. The chain recombines TRBV7-2 with TRBJ1-2, with 8 positions matching TRBD1. The sequencing here drew on CD4+ T cells sorted from blood, taken at week 24, from a patient treated with tofacitinib. The CDR3 protein is CASSSYRGSDYGYTF. The CDR3 coding sequence is TGTGCCAGCAGCTCATACAGGGGGTCTGACTATGGCTACACCTTC. Complete variable domain (other parts from reference TRBV7-2 and TRBJ1-2): GAGVSQSPSNKVTEKGKDVELRCDPISGHTALYWYRQSLGQGLEFLIYFQGNSAPDKSGLPSDRFSAERTGGSVSTLTIQRTQQEDSAVYLCASSSYRGSDYGYTFGSGTRLTVV.